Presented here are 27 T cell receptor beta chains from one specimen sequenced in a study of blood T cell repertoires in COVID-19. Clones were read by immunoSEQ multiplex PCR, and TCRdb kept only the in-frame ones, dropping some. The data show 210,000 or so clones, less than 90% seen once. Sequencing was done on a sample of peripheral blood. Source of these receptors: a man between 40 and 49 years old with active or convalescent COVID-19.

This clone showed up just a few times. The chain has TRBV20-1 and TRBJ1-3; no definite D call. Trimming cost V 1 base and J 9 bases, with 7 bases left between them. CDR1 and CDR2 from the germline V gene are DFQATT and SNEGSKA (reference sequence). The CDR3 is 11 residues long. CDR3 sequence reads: CSARVRGTIYF. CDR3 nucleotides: TGCAGTGCTAGAGTACGGGGCACCATATATTTT.

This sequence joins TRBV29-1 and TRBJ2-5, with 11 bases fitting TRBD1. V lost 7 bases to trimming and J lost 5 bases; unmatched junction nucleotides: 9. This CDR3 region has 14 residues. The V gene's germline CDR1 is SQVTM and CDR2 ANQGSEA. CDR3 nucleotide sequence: TGCAGCGCTAATCGCCGGGACAGGGGGGAGACCCAGTACTTC. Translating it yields CSANRRDRGETQYF.

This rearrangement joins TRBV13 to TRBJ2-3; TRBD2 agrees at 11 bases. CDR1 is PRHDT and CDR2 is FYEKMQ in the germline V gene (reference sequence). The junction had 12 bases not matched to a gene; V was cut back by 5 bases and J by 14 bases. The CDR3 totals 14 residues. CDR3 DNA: TGTGCCAGCAGCATTAGATTAGCGGGAGGGCACCTGTATTTT. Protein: CASSIRLAGGHLYF.

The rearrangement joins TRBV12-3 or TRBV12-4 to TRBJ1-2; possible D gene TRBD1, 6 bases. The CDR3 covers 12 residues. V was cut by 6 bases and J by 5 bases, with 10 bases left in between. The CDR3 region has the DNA TGTGCCAGCAGAGGACAGCCGTATGGCTACACCTTC. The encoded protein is CASRGQPYGYTF.

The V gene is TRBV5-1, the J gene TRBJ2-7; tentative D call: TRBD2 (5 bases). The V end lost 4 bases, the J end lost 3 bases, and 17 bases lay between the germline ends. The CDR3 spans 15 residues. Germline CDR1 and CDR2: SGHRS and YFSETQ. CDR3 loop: CASSGPGLPVYEQYF. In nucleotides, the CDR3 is TGCGCCAGCAGCGGGCCGGGATTACCTGTCTACGAGCAGTACTTC.

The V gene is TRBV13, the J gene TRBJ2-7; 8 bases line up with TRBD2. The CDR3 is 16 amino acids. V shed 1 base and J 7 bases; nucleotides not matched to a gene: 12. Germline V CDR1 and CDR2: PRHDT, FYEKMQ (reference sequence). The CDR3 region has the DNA TGTGCCAGCAGCTTAGAGGGGAGCAGCGGGAGTGAAGAGCAGTACTTC. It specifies CASSLEGSSGSEEQYF.

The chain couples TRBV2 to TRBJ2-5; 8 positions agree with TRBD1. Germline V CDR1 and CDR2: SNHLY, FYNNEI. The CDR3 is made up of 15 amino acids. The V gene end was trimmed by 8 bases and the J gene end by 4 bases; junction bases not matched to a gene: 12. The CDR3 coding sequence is TGTGCCAGCGCTCAGGACAGGGTGCCGGCAGAGACCCAGTACTTC. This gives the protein CASAQDRVPAETQYF.

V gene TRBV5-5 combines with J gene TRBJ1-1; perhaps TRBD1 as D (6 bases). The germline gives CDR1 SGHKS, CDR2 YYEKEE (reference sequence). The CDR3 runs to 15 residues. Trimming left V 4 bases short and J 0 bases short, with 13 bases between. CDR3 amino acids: CASSTYGQMNTEAFF. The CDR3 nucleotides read TGTGCCAGCAGCACCTACGGACAGATGAACACTGAAGCTTTCTTT.

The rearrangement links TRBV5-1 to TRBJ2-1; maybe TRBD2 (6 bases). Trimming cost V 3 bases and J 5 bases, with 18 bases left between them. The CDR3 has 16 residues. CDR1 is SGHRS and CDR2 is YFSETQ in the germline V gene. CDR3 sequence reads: CASSSNPSAGHNEQFF. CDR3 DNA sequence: TGCGCCAGCAGCTCGAACCCTAGCGCCGGTCACAATGAGCAGTTCTTC.

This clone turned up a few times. In DNA form, the CDR3 reads TGTGCCAGCAGCCTTACCGCGACTAGCGTCGATGAGCAGTTCTTC. This encodes CASSLTATSVDEQFF. The chain combines TRBV5-4 with TRBJ2-1, with 8 bases fitting TRBD2. The CDR3 covers 15 residues. Unmatched junction bases numbered 11, after V lost 4 bases and J lost 8 bases. The V gene's germline CDR1 is SGHNT and CDR2 YYREEE (reference sequence).

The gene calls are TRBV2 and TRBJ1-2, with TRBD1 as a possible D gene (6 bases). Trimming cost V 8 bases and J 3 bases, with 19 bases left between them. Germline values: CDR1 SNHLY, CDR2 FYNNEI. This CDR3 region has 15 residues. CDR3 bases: TGTGCCAGCGGGGCGGGGGGCGCCCCTTACTATGGCTACACCTTC. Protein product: CASGAGGAPYYGYTF.

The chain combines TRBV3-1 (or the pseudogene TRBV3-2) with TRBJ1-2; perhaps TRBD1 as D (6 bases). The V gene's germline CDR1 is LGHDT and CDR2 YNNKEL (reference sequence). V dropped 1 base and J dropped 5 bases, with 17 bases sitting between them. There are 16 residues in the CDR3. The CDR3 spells CASSQVPNDRLYGYTF. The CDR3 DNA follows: TGTGCCAGCAGCCAAGTTCCTAACGACAGGCTATATGGCTACACCTTC.

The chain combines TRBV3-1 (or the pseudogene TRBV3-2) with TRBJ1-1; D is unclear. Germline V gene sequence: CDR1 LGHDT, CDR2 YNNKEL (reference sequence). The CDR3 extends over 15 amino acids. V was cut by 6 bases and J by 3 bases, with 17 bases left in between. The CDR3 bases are TGTGCCAGCAGTTTTTTCTCAGGAGGCTACACTGAAGCTTTCTTT. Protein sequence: CASSFFSGGYTEAFF.

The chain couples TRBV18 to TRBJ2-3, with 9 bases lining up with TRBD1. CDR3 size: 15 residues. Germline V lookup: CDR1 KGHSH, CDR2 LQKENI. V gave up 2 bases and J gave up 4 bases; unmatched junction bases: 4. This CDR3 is CASSPVTGGADTQYF. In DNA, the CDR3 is TGTGCCAGCTCACCAGTGACAGGGGGAGCAGATACGCAGTATTTT.

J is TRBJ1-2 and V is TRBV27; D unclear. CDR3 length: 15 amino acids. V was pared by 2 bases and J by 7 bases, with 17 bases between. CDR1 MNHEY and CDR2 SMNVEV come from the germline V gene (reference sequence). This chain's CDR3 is CASSLTVGSSGGYTF. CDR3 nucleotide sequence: TGTGCCAGCAGTTTAACGGTCGGCAGCTCGGGTGGCTACACCTTC.

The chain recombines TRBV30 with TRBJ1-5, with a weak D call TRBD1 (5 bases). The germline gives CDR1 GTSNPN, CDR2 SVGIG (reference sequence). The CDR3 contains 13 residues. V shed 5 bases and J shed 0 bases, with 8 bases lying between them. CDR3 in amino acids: CAWDGGSNQPQHF. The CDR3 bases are TGTGCCTGGGACGGGGGTAGCAATCAGCCCCAGCATTTT.

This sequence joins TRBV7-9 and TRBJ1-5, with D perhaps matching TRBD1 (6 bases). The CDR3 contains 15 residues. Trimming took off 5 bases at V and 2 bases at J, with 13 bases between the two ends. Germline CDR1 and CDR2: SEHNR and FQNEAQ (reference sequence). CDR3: CASSATGIGNQPQHF. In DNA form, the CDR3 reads TGTGCCAGCAGCGCCACAGGGATTGGCAATCAGCCCCAGCATTTT.

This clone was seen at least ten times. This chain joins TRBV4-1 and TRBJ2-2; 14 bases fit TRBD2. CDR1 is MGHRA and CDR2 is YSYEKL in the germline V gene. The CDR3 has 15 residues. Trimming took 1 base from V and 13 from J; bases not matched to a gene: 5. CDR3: CASSQAGTSGGSLFF. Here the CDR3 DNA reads TGCGCCAGCAGCCAAGCCGGGACTAGCGGGGGTTCGCTGTTTTTT.

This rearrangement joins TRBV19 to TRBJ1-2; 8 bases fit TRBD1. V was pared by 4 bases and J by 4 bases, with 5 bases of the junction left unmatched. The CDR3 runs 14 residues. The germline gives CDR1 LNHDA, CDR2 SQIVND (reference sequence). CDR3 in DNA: TGTGCCAGTAGTACAGCAGGGGGCGGCTATGGCTACACCTTC. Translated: CASSTAGGGYGYTF.

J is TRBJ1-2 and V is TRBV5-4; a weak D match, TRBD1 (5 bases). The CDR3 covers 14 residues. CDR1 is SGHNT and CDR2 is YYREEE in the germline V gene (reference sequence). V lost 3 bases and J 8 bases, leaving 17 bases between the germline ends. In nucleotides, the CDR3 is TGTGCCAGCAGCTCGCCCCAGGGAATAGGCGGCTACACCTTC. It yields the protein CASSSPQGIGGYTF.

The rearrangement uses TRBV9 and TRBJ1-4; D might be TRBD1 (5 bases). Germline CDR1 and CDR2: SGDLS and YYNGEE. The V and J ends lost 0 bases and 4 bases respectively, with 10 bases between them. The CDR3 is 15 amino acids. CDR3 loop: CASSVAPRVNEKLFF. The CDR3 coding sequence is TGTGCCAGCAGCGTAGCCCCCAGGGTTAATGAAAAACTGTTTTTT.

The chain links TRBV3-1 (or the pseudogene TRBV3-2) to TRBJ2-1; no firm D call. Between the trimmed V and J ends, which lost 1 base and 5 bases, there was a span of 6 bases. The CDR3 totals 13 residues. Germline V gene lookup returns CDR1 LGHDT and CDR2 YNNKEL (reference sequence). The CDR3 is CASSQGFDNEQFF. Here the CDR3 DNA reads TGTGCCAGCAGCCAAGGTTTCGACAATGAGCAGTTCTTC.

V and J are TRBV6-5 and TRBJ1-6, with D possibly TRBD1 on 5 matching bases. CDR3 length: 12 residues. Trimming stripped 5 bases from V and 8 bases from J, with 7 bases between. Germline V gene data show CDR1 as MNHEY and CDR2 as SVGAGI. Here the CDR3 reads CASSPGDSPLHF. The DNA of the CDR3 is TGTGCCAGCAGTCCGGGGGATTCACCCCTCCACTTT.

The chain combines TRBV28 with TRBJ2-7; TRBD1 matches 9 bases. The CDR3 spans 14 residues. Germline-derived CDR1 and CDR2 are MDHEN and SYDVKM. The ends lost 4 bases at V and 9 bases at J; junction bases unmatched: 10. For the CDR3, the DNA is TGTGCCAGCAGTTCCCGACAGGGGGTTCGCGGGCAGTACTTC. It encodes CASSSRQGVRGQYF.

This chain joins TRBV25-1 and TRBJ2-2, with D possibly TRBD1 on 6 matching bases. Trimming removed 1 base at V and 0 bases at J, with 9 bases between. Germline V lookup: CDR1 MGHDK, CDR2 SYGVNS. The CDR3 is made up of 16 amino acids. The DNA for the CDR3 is TGTGCCAGCAGTGAATTCGGACAGACGAACACCGGGGAGCTGTTTTTT. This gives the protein CASSEFGQTNTGELFF.

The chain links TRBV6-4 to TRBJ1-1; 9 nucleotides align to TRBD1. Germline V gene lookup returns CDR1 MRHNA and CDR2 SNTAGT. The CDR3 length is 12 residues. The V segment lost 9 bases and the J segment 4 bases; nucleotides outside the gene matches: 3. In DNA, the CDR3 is TGTGCCAGAACAGGGGGCGGCACTGAAGCTTTCTTT. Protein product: CARTGGGTEAFF.

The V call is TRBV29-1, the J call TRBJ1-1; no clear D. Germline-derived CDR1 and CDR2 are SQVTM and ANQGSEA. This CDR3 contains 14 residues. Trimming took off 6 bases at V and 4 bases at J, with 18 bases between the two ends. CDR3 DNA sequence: TGCAGCGTGACCCCTTCGGGGTTGGGCACTGAAGCTTTCTTT. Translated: CSVTPSGLGTEAFF. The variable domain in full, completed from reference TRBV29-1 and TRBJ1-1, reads SAVISQKPSRDICQRGTSLTIQCQVDSQVTMMFWYRQQPGQSLTLIATANQGSEATYESGFVIDKFPISRPNLTFSTLTVSNMSPEDSSIYLCSVTPSGLGTEAFFGQGTRLTVV.